What follows are 21 T cell receptor beta chains derived from one specimen sequenced in a study of cytomegalovirus exposure and HLA in healthy donors. Sequencing was performed with immunoSEQ multiplex PCR; in TCRdb, only in-frame clones are kept and a portion is missing. The repertoire holds about 76,000 clones, nearly 95% seen once, with less than 2% in the top ten. The specimen was PBMCs. The receptors shown here come from a man younger than 35 in good health and CMV-seropositive.

This chain connects TRBV27 to TRBJ2-7, with D perhaps matching TRBD1 (5 bases). Germline V CDR1 and CDR2: MNHEY, SMNVEV (reference sequence). This CDR3 has 15 residues. Trimming left V 0 bases short and J 2 bases short, with 11 bases between. Here the CDR3 DNA reads TGTGCCAGCAGTTTATCGAAGGGGAATACCTACGAGCAGTACTTC. Translating it yields CASSLSKGNTYEQYF.

V is TRBV30 and J is TRBJ1-2, with 9 nucleotides matching TRBD1. J gave up 4 bases and V 8 bases, and 17 bases lay outside the gene matches. The CDR3 contains 16 residues. CDR1 and CDR2 from the germline V gene are GTSNPN and SVGIG (reference sequence). As DNA, the CDR3 is TGTGCCACCACTACTTATACAGGGGGCGAATTCTATGGCTACACCTTC. Protein product: CATTTYTGGEFYGYTF.

The rearrangement uses TRBV2 and TRBJ1-1; no reliable D call. Germline V gene sequence: CDR1 SNHLY, CDR2 FYNNEI. Trimming shortened V by 6 bases and J by 5 bases, and 10 bases separated the two germline ends. The CDR3 totals 12 residues. CDR3 region: CASSASVTEAFF. Written as DNA, the CDR3 is TGTGCCAGCAGCGCATCAGTGACTGAAGCTTTCTTT.

This clone occurred a few times. The V and J genes are TRBV11-3 and TRBJ1-4; weak D call: TRBD1 (6 bases). The germline gives CDR1 SGHNT, CDR2 YENEEA. V was pared by 5 bases and J by 3 bases, with 10 bases between. The CDR3 totals 14 residues. The CDR3 coding sequence is TGTGCCAGCAGCGCCCGGACAGCTAATGAAAAACTGTTTTTT. Translating gives CASSARTANEKLFF.

This chain links TRBV7-9 with TRBJ1-2; 10 bases are a match to TRBD1. The CDR3 sequence is 17 residues long. Germline V lookup: CDR1 SEHNR, CDR2 FQNEAQ (reference sequence). The junction had 12 bases not matched to a gene; V was cut back by 5 bases and J by 3 bases. The DNA of the CDR3 is TGTGCCAGCAGCCTTTTAGGAGGACAGGGGGGTTACTATGGCTACACCTTC. The encoded protein is CASSLLGGQGGYYGYTF.

The chain combines TRBV10-3 with TRBJ1-1; D is uncertain. V lost 1 base and J lost 4, with 16 bases in between. CDR3 length equals 16 residues. The germline V gene has CDR1 ENHRY and CDR2 SYGVKD. This CDR3 reads CAISEFAVREGTEAFF. The DNA of the CDR3 is TGTGCCATCAGTGAGTTTGCAGTTCGGGAGGGCACTGAAGCTTTCTTT.

This chain links TRBV7-3 with TRBJ2-1; TRBD1 matches at 8 bases. Trimming removed 3 bases from V and 1 base from J; junction bases left unmatched: 5. CDR3 length equals 16 residues. Per germline, CDR1 SGHTA and CDR2 FQGTGA. The CDR3 coding sequence is TGTGCCAGCAGCTTGACCTGGACAGGGTCCTACAATGAGCAGTTCTTC. This encodes CASSLTWTGSYNEQFF.

The chain recombines TRBV28 with TRBJ2-2; 12 nucleotides align to TRBD2. V trimming: 2 bases; J trimming: 5 bases; junction bases outside the gene matches: 3. CDR3 length: 16 amino acids. Germline CDR1 and CDR2: MDHEN and SYDVKM. The CDR3: CASSLILAGGTGELFF. As DNA, the CDR3 is TGTGCCAGCAGTTTAATACTAGCGGGAGGAACCGGGGAGCTGTTTTTT. The full variable domain, with the rest looked up from reference TRBV28 and TRBJ2-2, is DVKVTQSSRYLVKRTGEKVFLECVQDMDHENMFWYRQDPGLGLRLIYFSYDVKMKEKGDIPEGYSVSREKKERFSLILESASTNQTSMYLCASSLILAGGTGELFFGEGSRLTVL.

The chain has TRBV5-1 and TRBJ2-4; tentatively, D is TRBD2 (6 bases). This CDR3 is built from 17 residues. CDR1 is SGHRS, CDR2 YFSETQ, per germline. The V gene lost 0 bases and the J gene lost 0 bases, with 13 bases spanning the gap. The CDR3 sequence is CASSLAGTRRAKNIQYF. In nucleotides, the CDR3 is TGCGCCAGCAGCTTGGCCGGGACTCGGCGAGCCAAAAACATTCAGTACTTC.

This rearrangement joins TRBV28 to TRBJ1-5; 7 nucleotides agree with TRBD1. The CDR3 consists of 16 residues. Looked up from germline, CDR1 is MDHEN and CDR2 is SYDVKM. The V and J ends lost 3 bases and 0 bases, in that order; junction bases with no gene match: 5. The CDR3 spells CASSLWGQISNQPQHF. The CDR3 DNA follows: TGTGCCAGCAGTTTGTGGGGACAGATTAGCAATCAGCCCCAGCATTTT.

The chain couples TRBV5-6 to TRBJ2-3, with D hard to call. Per germline, CDR1 SGHDT and CDR2 YYEEEE. CDR3 size: 16 residues. V was clipped by 3 bases and J by 4 bases, with 18 bases between them. CDR3 protein: CASSSRRSLPADTQYF. CDR3 DNA sequence: TGTGCCAGCAGCTCCCGCCGGTCCCTTCCGGCAGATACGCAGTATTTT.

The genes are TRBV10-2 and TRBJ1-1; D possibly corresponds to TRBD1 (5 bases). Deletions cut 7 bases from V and 1 base from J, with 10 bases between. Per germline, CDR1 WSHSY and CDR2 SAAADI. The CDR3 is 13 residues long. This CDR3 reads CASKAGKNTEAFF. The CDR3 DNA sequence: TGCGCCAGCAAGGCAGGGAAGAACACTGAAGCTTTCTTT.

The chain joins TRBV7-9 to TRBJ2-2, with 8 bases that match TRBD1. V shed 5 bases, J shed 6 bases, and the junction held 11 bases outside the gene matches. The germline V gene has CDR1 SEHNR and CDR2 FQNEAQ (reference sequence). This CDR3 comprises 16 residues. The CDR3 sequence: CASSRGAGGFSGELFF. The DNA of the CDR3 is TGTGCCAGCAGCCGCGGGGCAGGGGGCTTTTCCGGGGAGCTGTTTTTT.

The chain employs TRBV10-2 and TRBJ2-3; D remains unclear. CDR1 is WSHSY and CDR2 is SAAADI in the germline V gene. V dropped 4 bases and J dropped 0 bases, with 2 bases sitting between them. The CDR3 consists of 12 residues. The CDR3 nucleotides read TGCGCCAGCAGTGCGAGCACAGATACGCAGTATTTT. Encoded protein: CASSASTDTQYF.

V is TRBV7-2 and J is TRBJ2-5; 7 positions agree with TRBD1. CDR3 length: 14 amino acids. Germline loops: CDR1 SGHTA, CDR2 FQGNSA. V lost 6 bases, J lost 4 bases, and 8 bases stayed unmatched. The CDR3 DNA follows: TGTGCCAGCAGTTCGACAGGGTCGGGAGAGACCCAGTACTTC. Residues: CASSSTGSGETQYF.

The V and J genes are TRBV6-1 and TRBJ2-7, with TRBD1 matching over 9 bases. The V segment lost 6 bases and the J segment 5 bases; nucleotides outside the gene matches: 8. The CDR3 runs 14 residues. Looked up from germline, CDR1 is MNHNS and CDR2 is SASEGT. CDR3 nucleotide sequence: TGTGCCAGCAGGGCCCTACAGGGGGCGAACGAGCAGTACTTC. The encoded protein is CASRALQGANEQYF.

The gene calls are TRBV5-1 and TRBJ2-7, with D unresolved. Germline CDR1 is SGHRS and CDR2 is YFSETQ. Deletions cut 4 bases from V and 0 bases from J, with 17 bases between. The CDR3 covers 16 residues. CDR3 region: CASSLHTKSSSYEQYF. The CDR3 DNA sequence: TGCGCCAGCAGCCTCCACACCAAGTCCAGCTCCTACGAGCAGTACTTC.

This chain links TRBV5-1 with TRBJ2-3; TRBD2 aligns across 9 bases. The V gene end was trimmed by 4 bases and the J gene end by 2 bases; junction bases not matched to a gene: 2. Per germline, CDR1 SGHRS and CDR2 YFSETQ. This CDR3 is 14 amino acids long. CDR3 in amino acids: CASSASGATDTQYF. In DNA form, the CDR3 reads TGCGCCAGCAGCGCTAGCGGGGCCACAGATACGCAGTATTTT.

This clone was seen just once. V usage is TRBV7-9 and J usage is TRBJ1-1; maybe TRBD1 (6 bases). The germline V and J ends were trimmed by 5 bases and 1 base, with 14 bases remaining between them. This CDR3 is 15 amino acids long. Germline lookup yields CDR1 SEHNR and CDR2 FQNEAQ (reference sequence). CDR3 in amino acids: CASSPPGVKNTEAFF. The CDR3, as DNA: TGTGCCAGCAGCCCACCAGGGGTTAAGAACACTGAAGCTTTCTTT.

The DNA of the CDR3 is TGCGCCAGCCTACCCGGAACATTAGCGGGAATTCGCAATGAGCAGTTCTTC. Amino acid sequence: CASLPGTLAGIRNEQFF. V is TRBV5-1 and J is TRBJ2-1; TRBD2 matches at 8 bases. The CDR3 length is 17 residues. Germline CDR1 and CDR2: SGHRS and YFSETQ. V lost 7 bases, J lost 6 bases, and 18 bases stayed unmatched.

The chain joins TRBV6-6 to TRBJ2-1; 7 bases are shared with TRBD2. The CDR3 covers 15 residues. CDR1 is MNHNY, CDR2 SVGAGI, per germline (reference sequence). V lost 6 bases to trimming and J lost 3 bases; unmatched junction nucleotides: 8. CDR3 protein: CASSRQGGSYNEQFF. In nucleotides, the CDR3 is TGTGCCAGCAGCCGCCAGGGAGGGAGCTACAATGAGCAGTTCTTC.